This T cell receptor (beta chain) appears in the sequencing data of a study of shared clonotypes between healthy human individuals. Turning to the study itself: CD4 naive cells filled three plates per donor, CD4 memory three, CD8 naive two and CD8 memory one.

Sequenced by immunoSEQ multiplex PCR; TCRdb stores in-frame clones only, minus some. The sample holds millions of clones; approximately 92% are singletons and the top ten take about 0.13%. Whole-study findings and limits: Compared with clonotypes that all four donors shared, non-shared clonotypes had lower generation probabilities.

As concerns this clone: Its antigen is still unknown.

Trimming shortened V by 4 bases and J by 5 bases, and 21 bases separated the two germline ends. Germline loops: CDR1 SGHDT, CDR2 YYEEEE. The CDR3 totals 16 residues. Sequencing input: naive CD4+ T cells sorted from blood. As for subset: CD45RA+ positively selected. The rearrangement joins TRBV5-6 to TRBJ2-5, with D possibly TRBD2 on 5 matching bases. The TCR sequence derives from a man aged 18 to 30 in good health. DNA for the CDR3: TGTGCCAGCAGCCCTAGTCTTTCGAGGGCCGGGGAGACCCAGTACTTC. Translating it yields CASSPSLSRAGETQYF.